The rows below give T cell receptor beta chains drawn from one sample of a study of T cells in Graves' hyperthyroidism and ophthalmopathy. A single record per CDR3 protein comes from TCRdb applying MiXCR to the multiplex PCR reads. In the table there are 530,000 or so distinct CDR3 sequences, roughly 15% of which are singletons. The specimen sequenced was blood. The source is a woman between 18 and 29 years old with Graves' ophthalmopathy. Each CDR3 is given with its conserved first and last residue. Fields, in order: CDR3 protein, V gene.

CDR3aa: CASSRPGQGRGKLFF; v_gene: TRBV7-2
CDR3aa: CASRPQGEAGNTIYF; v_gene: TRBV6-2/TRBV6-3
CDR3aa: CASSLSGDQGEDTEAFF; v_gene: TRBV18
CDR3aa: CASSPPLGGVEGYTF; v_gene: TRBV12-3/TRBV12-4
CDR3aa: CASSQEAGPGNTIYF; v_gene: TRBV4-1
CDR3aa: CASSLSPETTYNEQFF; v_gene: TRBV5-1
CDR3aa: CSTPGQGYGYTF; v_gene: TRBV20-1
CDR3aa: CASIPGTGGYNEQFF; v_gene: TRBV28
CDR3aa: CASSSYQLDLGAFF; v_gene: TRBV27
CDR3aa: CASNSSGGYSNQPQHF; v_gene: TRBV6-9
CDR3aa: CASRDEKLFF; v_gene: TRBV6-1
CDR3aa: CASSFWRGPRTDTQYF; v_gene: TRBV25-1
CDR3aa: CASSSLLEDEQYF; v_gene: TRBV27
CDR3aa: CASSDSKWLADNEQFF; v_gene: TRBV10-2
CDR3aa: CASSLMTGGHSYEQYF; v_gene: TRBV5-1
CDR3aa: CASGISGTGVEQYF; v_gene: TRBV5-1
CDR3aa: CASIGLAATGELFF; v_gene: TRBV28
CDR3aa: CASSVEGTEGNSNQPQHF; v_gene: TRBV9
CDR3aa: CASSWGRTVNEKLFF; v_gene: TRBV5-6
CDR3aa: CASSPQSREKNTEAFF; v_gene: TRBV6-1
CDR3aa: CASSYEGSANEKLFF; v_gene: TRBV5-1
CDR3aa: CASSMSGGYTDTQYF; v_gene: TRBV9
CDR3aa: CASSLFPKAGGRSGELFF; v_gene: TRBV28
CDR3aa: CASSFDRGGTEAFF; v_gene: TRBV6-1
CDR3aa: CASSQDRVAFF; v_gene: TRBV7-9
CDR3aa: CASSRRQAANYGYTF; v_gene: TRBV5-4
CDR3aa: CASSGTSGPQETQYF; v_gene: TRBV11-2
CDR3aa: CASSQEIRGGSAEAFF; v_gene: TRBV14
CDR3aa: CARSPLEGTEAFF; v_gene: TRBV30
CDR3aa: CASSTGRTQPQHF; v_gene: TRBV28
CDR3aa: CASSPRVGMNTEAFF; v_gene: TRBV12-3/TRBV12-4